This T cell receptor beta chain was identified during a study of control samples from healthy donors and cancer patients. V lost 5 bases, J lost 5 bases, and 9 bases lay in between. The CDR3 is 12 residues long. Germline V gene data show CDR1 as MDHEN and CDR2 as SYDVKM. Sequencing used immunoSEQ multiplex PCR; TCRdb keeps in-frame clones, though not all of them. The sample includes some 220,000 clones, 85% to 95% of them seen just once. This clonotype was sampled from a man aged 50 to 60 in good health. The chain is built from TRBV28 and TRBJ1-2; D is ambiguous. Sample: blood. CDR3 protein: CASSKLTYGYTF. The CDR3 nucleotides are TGTGCCAGCAGTAAACTTACATATGGCTACACCTTC.